This TCR beta chain was identified in a study of CD8 T cell repertoires and HIV-1 epitope variants (dated by TCRdb to 2018 to 2020). Regarding the complete study: In separate culture wells, T cells were stimulated with each of twenty-five peptides that represented autologous and known Gag and Nef epitope variants. Control conditions included a CMV, EBV and flu peptide pool, the Ebola AY9 epitope as negative control, and a no-peptide well. Three Gag epitope families and Nef HW9 and YT9 were included among the tested epitopes. T cells were enriched using the EasySep Human T Cell Enrichment Kit and were co-cultured with equal numbers of autologous T cell-negative cells serving as antigen-presenting cells. Cultures ran for around 10 days in IMDM with gentamicin, with half-media changes on days 3 and 7 adding IL-2, IL-7 and IL-15. An aliquot of 1M T cells was saved as an uncultured baseline condition, separate from the 80 to 85 T cell cultures. A total of 83 T cell cultures were run, with each culture condition done in triplicate except for one peptide, which was done in duplicate.

Notes on this clone: The target of this receptor is not known. The record has no base qualities; no much larger clone is one base away.

The EasySep Human CD8+ T Cell Enrichment Kit was used on day 10 to isolate CD8+ T cells from every culture. TCR beta CDR3 regions were sequenced at survey depth on the immunoSEQ platform. The QIAamp DNA micro kit was used to extract genomic DNA from every cultured and uncultured CD8+ T cell population. In the original analysis: Samples with under 5,000 productive reads were excluded, and this exclusion removed about 6.5% of the roughly 80 HIV peptide-stimulated cultures. Sequences were trimmed to CDR3 by a MANAFEST web app, and nonproductive sequences, CDR3s under 5 amino acids, and sequences not starting with C or ending with F/W were removed. Antigen-specific clonotypes had to expand in at least 2 of 3 replicates versus no-peptide control at FDR 0.01, only within one epitope family. A frequency at least fivefold higher than in wells stimulated with peptides from other epitope families was additionally required for specific clonotypes. In its TCRdb copy, this immuneACCESS table keeps in-frame sequences only and misses some clones. Where compared with another copy, unresolved V genes explain less than half of these, and the others have no known cause. That table gives V, J and clone size, and the DNA gave D and trimming. This sample has over 4,000 clones in its table, and approximately 70% of those were observed once. The biggest ten clones account for under 45% of the sample.

Ends trimmed: V by 2 bases, J by 2 bases; bases unmatched to a gene: 2. The germline V gene supplies CDR1 MDHEN and CDR2 SYDVKM. Measured from the cysteine to the phenylalanine, the CDR3 is 15 residues long. Only the CDR3 DNA is retained, 45 bases long and in frame from the first base. General conclusions and limits of the study: The assay identified only TCR beta chains and indicated proliferation to antigen, not T cell function or cytokine profile. Of the nine antigen-specific TCR beta clonotypes identified, roughly 6 appeared cross-reactive for autologous or known escape epitope variants. Roughly five clonotypes recognized the Nef KF9 family and one clonotype recognized the HW9 family, while no responses to the TAALDMSHF plasma variant were seen.

Recombination connected TRBV28 to TRBJ2-7; TRBD2 aligns with 11 central bases. The origin of this receptor is a male donor with HIV. Sequencing was performed on cultured CD8+ T cells derived from PBMCs. CDR3 reads: CASSLGTSGTYEQYF. The DNA reads TGTGCCAGCAGTTTAGGGACTAGCGGTACCTACGAGCAGTACTTC.